This entry lists 15 T cell receptor beta chains sequenced from one sample in a study of T cell repertoires in cytomegalovirus infection. TCRdb re-called the reads through MiXCR, storing one row per CDR3 protein. The sample lists around 180,000 distinct CDR3 sequences; roughly 27% were seen once. The sequencing sample was made of PBMCs. These receptors were taken from a human donor in good health (CMV status not recorded). Some clones in this sample may be carry-over from other donors' samples.

The rearrangement joins TRBV5-4 to TRBJ2-6; 7 nucleotides align to TRBD1. The V gene's germline CDR1 is SGHNT and CDR2 YYREEE (reference sequence). The CDR3 extends over 16 amino acids. V shed 0 bases and J 2 bases; nucleotides not matched to a gene: 2. The CDR3 coding sequence is TGTGCCAGCAGCTTGGCAGGACAGGCTGGGGCCAACGTCCTGACTTTC. It codes for CASSLAGQAGANVLTF. The full variable domain, completed using reference TRBV5-4 and TRBJ2-6, is ETGVTQSPTHLIKTRGQQVTLRCSSQSGHNTVSWYQQALGQGPQFIFQYYREEENGRGNFPPRFSGLQFPNYSSELNVNALELDDSALYLCASSLAGQAGANVLTFGAGSRLTVL.

The chain recombines TRBV19 with TRBJ1-1; possibly TRBD1 for D (5 bases). CDR3 size: 14 residues. V was trimmed by 8 bases and J by 5 bases, leaving 18 bases between them. Germline V lookup: CDR1 LNHDA, CDR2 SQIVND (reference sequence). For the CDR3, the DNA is TGTGCCAGTGCCGAGTATGGGGCGCGTACTGAAGCTTTCTTT. It translates to CASAEYGARTEAFF.

The table lists this clonotype with a few counts. The chain has TRBV7-9 and TRBJ2-7; perhaps TRBD1 as D (6 bases). Trimming pared 5 bases from V and 2 bases from J, leaving 13 bases between. The CDR3 has 14 residues. The germline V gene has CDR1 SEHNR and CDR2 FQNEAQ (reference sequence). The CDR3 sequence: CASSAVGATYEQYF. CDR3 nucleotides: TGTGCCAGCAGCGCGGTGGGGGCTACCTACGAGCAGTACTTC.

This clonotype has more than one count but fewer than ten. The V call is TRBV7-2, the J call TRBJ2-2; 7 nucleotides line up with TRBD1. The CDR3 runs 15 residues. Germline-derived CDR1 and CDR2 are SGHTA and FQGNSA. V shed 5 bases, J shed 1 base, and the junction held 4 bases outside the gene matches. CDR3 coding DNA: TGTGCCAGCAGCCGAGACAGGGTGAACACCGGGGAGCTGTTTTTT. Its protein product is CASSRDRVNTGELFF.

In regard to this clonotype: A much larger clone differs by one base, so this may be a read error. The rearrangement joins TRBV3-1 to TRBJ1-3; D remains unclear. The CDR3 spans 11 residues. Germline loops: CDR1 LGHDT, CDR2 YNNKEL (reference sequence). Trimming took off 5 bases at V and 2 bases at J, with 1 base between the two ends. The CDR3 region has the DNA TGTGCCAGCAGCGCTGGAAACACCATATATTTT. Protein sequence: CASSAGNTIYF.

This clonotype was counted a few times. V gene TRBV28 combines with J gene TRBJ1-6; D not resolved. V was shortened by 5 bases and J by 7 bases, with 18 bases between the two germline ends. Germline CDR1 and CDR2: MDHEN and SYDVKM. The CDR3 is made up of 16 amino acids. The chain's CDR3 is CASSPPPGSLNSPLHF. The CDR3 DNA follows: TGTGCCAGCAGTCCCCCCCCGGGCAGCCTAAATTCACCCCTCCACTTT.

The sample holds a few counts of this clonotype. CDR3 sequence reads: CASSPSGVAFYNEQFF. For the CDR3, the DNA is TGCGCCAGCAGCCCCTCCGGGGTAGCGTTTTACAATGAGCAGTTCTTC. The chain carries TRBV5-1 and TRBJ2-1; D might be TRBD2 (5 bases). This CDR3 comprises 16 residues. The V end lost 4 bases, the J end lost 4 bases, and 18 bases lay between the germline ends. Germline CDR1 is SGHRS and CDR2 is YFSETQ.

The CDR3, as DNA: TGTGCCAGCAGCCCGGGACCAGGGGGCACTAGGCAAAACGAGCAGTACTTC. It yields the protein CASSPGPGGTRQNEQYF. The chain couples TRBV5-7 to TRBJ2-7, with TRBD1 identical over 8 bases. Being an ORF, TRBV5-7 has a function that is uncertain. The junction had 17 bases not matched to a gene; V was cut back by 4 bases and J by 5 bases. The CDR3 is 17 amino acids.

This clonotype was seen a few times. V is TRBV20-1 and J is TRBJ2-3, with a weak D call TRBD1 (6 bases). V dropped 3 bases and J dropped 1 base, with 14 bases sitting between them. CDR3 length: 15 amino acids. Germline assignment: CDR1 DFQATT and CDR2 SNEGSKA (reference sequence). CDR3 in amino acids: CSARAPTGRTDTQYF. The CDR3 DNA reads TGCAGTGCTAGGGCCCCGACAGGCCGCACAGATACGCAGTATTTT.

This sequence joins TRBV5-1 and TRBJ1-1, with a weak D call TRBD1 (5 bases). Trimming cost V 5 bases and J 6 bases, with 14 bases left between them. The CDR3 is 13 amino acids. The V gene's germline CDR1 is SGHRS and CDR2 YFSETQ. The CDR3 spells CASRRDSRAEAFF. In DNA, the CDR3 is TGCGCCAGCAGACGGGACTCGAGGGCTGAAGCTTTCTTT.

This clonotype has a count of ten or more. The chain uses TRBV7-2 and TRBJ1-2; TRBD1 matches at 7 bases. The germline CDR1 and CDR2 sequences are SGHTA and FQGNSA. V trimming: 0 bases; J trimming: 0 bases; junction bases outside the gene matches: 7. This CDR3 region has 17 residues. The CDR3 is CASSLATGTATNYGYTF. The CDR3 DNA reads as TGTGCCAGCAGCTTAGCCACGGGGACAGCTACTAACTATGGCTACACCTTC.

With respect to this clonotype: The germline gene is not matched at one end of the junction; a read error may be the cause. The J gene is TRBJ1-1, the V gene TRBV7-3, with D tentatively TRBD1 (5 bases). The CDR3 length is 17 residues. Germline CDR1 reads SGHTA; CDR2 reads FQGTGA. This chain's CDR3 is CARSLTAGWELSTEAFF. In DNA form, the CDR3 reads TGTGCCCGCAGCTTAACGGCAGGGTGGGAACTTTCCACTGAAGCTTTCTTT. Variable domain in full (rest from reference TRBV7-3 and TRBJ1-1): GAGVSQTPSNKVTEKGKYVELRCDPISGHTALYWYRQSLGQGPEFLIYFQGTGAADDSGLPNDRFFAVRPEGSVSTLKIQRTERGDSAVYLCARSLTAGWELSTEAFFGQGTRLTVV.

The chain links TRBV5-1 to TRBJ2-5, with D hard to call. V gave up 4 bases and J gave up 3 bases, with 10 bases separating them. This CDR3 region has 13 residues. In germline, CDR1 is SGHRS, CDR2 YFSETQ. As DNA, the CDR3 is TGCGCCAGCAGCCCGACAATAGAAGAGACCCAGTACTTC. This gives the protein CASSPTIEETQYF.

The chain combines TRBV2 with TRBJ2-3; TRBD1 is a possible D gene (6 bases). The V end lost 7 bases, the J end lost 1 base, and 18 bases lay between the germline ends. Germline assignment: CDR1 SNHLY and CDR2 FYNNEI. There are 16 residues in the CDR3. CDR3 in amino acids: CASTEETAGGTDTQYF. Here the CDR3 DNA reads TGTGCCAGCACCGAGGAAACGGCAGGGGGCACAGATACGCAGTATTTT.

The CDR3 sequence is CASSPGGVLSQAFF. The DNA of the CDR3 is TGTGCCAGCAGCCCAGGAGGGGTTTTATCCCAAGCTTTCTTT. This chain uses TRBV11-2 with TRBJ1-1; D perhaps matches TRBD1 (5 bases). The CDR3 sequence is 14 residues long. The V gene's germline CDR1 is SGHAT and CDR2 FQNNGV. With 5 bases removed from V and 9 bases from J, the gap between germline ends came to 19 bases. The complete variable domain, with remaining parts taken from reference TRBV11-2 and TRBJ1-1, reads EAGVAQSPRYKIIEKRQSVAFWCNPISGHATLYWYQQILGQGPKLLIQFQNNGVVDDSQLPKDRFSAERLKGVDSTLKIQPAKLEDSAVYLCASSPGGVLSQAFFGQGTRLTVV.